The 16 T cell receptor beta chains in this list originate from one sample, sequenced in a study of chemoradiotherapy in HPV16-positive cancers. TCRdb's copy holds only in-frame clones and misses some; the assay was immunoSEQ multiplex PCR. The repertoire consists of approximately 23,000 clones, with 90% to 95% occurring once and the leading ten covering roughly 20%. Here the sequenced sample was blood, taken from a patient who underwent chemoradiotherapy. Receptor source: a human donor with HPV-associated anogenital cancer.

The V call is TRBV10-1, the J call TRBJ2-2; TRBD1 is a possible D gene (5 bases). The CDR3 totals 16 residues. Germline V gene sequence: CDR1 WNHNN, CDR2 SYGVQD (reference sequence). Deletions cut 4 bases from V and 4 bases from J, with 16 bases between. In DNA, the CDR3 is TGCGCCAGCAGTGGGCCCCCCCAGGGTCCCACCGGGGAGCTGTTTTTT. Its translation is CASSGPPQGPTGELFF.

The CDR3 DNA is TGTGCCAGCAGGGGGGCCGGGGCTGGCTACACCTTC. Its translation is CASRGAGAGYTF. J is TRBJ1-2 and V is TRBV6-5; possible D gene TRBD1, 6 bases. The ends were cut back, 6 bases at V and 7 bases at J, with 12 bases in the middle. The CDR3 contains 12 residues. Per the germline V gene, CDR1 is MNHEY and CDR2 is SVGAGI.

The chain carries TRBV4-3 and TRBJ1-6; TRBD1 might be the D (5 bases). This CDR3 comprises 14 residues. Trimming shortened V by 4 bases and J by 7 bases, and 11 bases separated the two germline ends. The germline CDR1 and CDR2 sequences are LGHNA and YSLEER. The CDR3 here is CASSLDSVNSPLHF. CDR3 coding DNA: TGCGCCAGCAGCCTTGACAGCGTCAATTCACCCCTCCACTTT.

The chain has TRBV30 and TRBJ1-1; D gene ambiguous. CDR3 length equals 11 residues. CDR1 is GTSNPN and CDR2 is SVGIG in the germline V gene (reference sequence). Trimming cost V 3 bases and J 2 bases, with 4 bases left between them. CDR3 DNA: TGTGCCTGGAGGAAAAACACTGAAGCTTTCTTT. Translated: CAWRKNTEAFF.

This chain uses TRBV12-5 with TRBJ1-5; D is unresolved. CDR1 and CDR2 (germline): LGHNT, FRNRAP. V lost 3 bases and J lost 2, with 14 bases in between. The CDR3 length is 16 residues. The DNA of the CDR3 is TGTGCTAGTGGTTTACTCACCTTTGATCGCAATCAGCCCCAGCATTTT. Translating gives CASGLLTFDRNQPQHF.

This chain's CDR3 is CASSLLAGDPTGELFF. The CDR3 nucleotides read TGTGCCAGCAGTCTACTAGCGGGGGATCCCACCGGGGAGCTGTTTTTT. The chain employs TRBV2 and TRBJ2-2; 11 bases agree with TRBD2. CDR1 is SNHLY, CDR2 FYNNEI, per germline. V shed 5 bases and J 4 bases; nucleotides not matched to a gene: 6. CDR3 length equals 16 residues.

The chain combines TRBV15 with TRBJ2-7; 10 bases are shared with TRBD1. Germline CDR1 and CDR2: LNHNV and YYDKDF (reference sequence). Trimming took 3 bases from V and 4 from J; bases not matched to a gene: 3. This CDR3 has 14 amino acids. CDR3 DNA: TGTGCCACCAGCAGTAGGGACAGGGGATACGAGCAGTACTTC. Translating gives CATSSRDRGYEQYF.

The V call is TRBV5-1, the J call TRBJ2-5; D is possibly TRBD1 (6 bases). The V end was cut by 4 bases, the J end by 9 bases, with 16 bases between. The CDR3 loop spans 13 amino acids. Looked up from germline, CDR1 is SGHRS and CDR2 is YFSETQ. The CDR3 nucleotides read TGCGCCAGCAGCAGGGACACTCAGGGGTCCCAGTACTTC. Its translation: CASSRDTQGSQYF.

This clone was recorded only once. The rearrangement uses TRBV11-2 and TRBJ2-7, with D possibly being TRBD1 or TRBD2 (5 bases each). Trimming left V 5 bases short and J 0 bases short, with 11 bases between. The CDR3 covers 14 residues. Germline-derived CDR1 and CDR2 are SGHAT and FQNNGV. The CDR3 is CASSPGPSSYEQYF. Written as DNA, the CDR3 is TGTGCCAGCAGCCCGGGACCCAGCTCCTACGAGCAGTACTTC.

As to this clone: This specimen includes other DNA sequences encoding the same CDR3. The chain is built from TRBV6-5 and TRBJ2-5; tentative D call: TRBD1 (5 bases). Trimming took 0 bases from V and 5 from J, leaving 10 bases between them. From germline, CDR1 is MNHEY and CDR2 SVGAGI. There are 14 residues in the CDR3. The CDR3 DNA follows: TGTGCCAGCAGTTACTCGCCAGGGCGGGAGACCCAGTACTTC. This sequence encodes CASSYSPGRETQYF.

The chain uses TRBV4-3 and TRBJ1-2, with 8 bases lining up with TRBD1. From germline, CDR1 is LGHNA and CDR2 YSLEER. V gave up 0 bases and J gave up 5 bases; unmatched junction bases: 2. The CDR3 totals 14 residues. CDR3: CASSQDRTGYGYTF. CDR3 bases: TGCGCCAGCAGCCAAGATAGGACAGGGTATGGCTACACCTTC.

The chain links TRBV6-5 to TRBJ2-7; tentatively, D is TRBD2 (5 bases). V lost 0 bases, J lost 6 bases, and 9 bases lay in between. Germline CDR1 MNHEY, CDR2 SVGAGI. The CDR3 sequence is 13 residues long. For the CDR3, the DNA is TGTGCCAGCAGTTACTCCGAGGGTTCCGAGCAGTACTTC. Its translation: CASSYSEGSEQYF.

V usage is TRBV7-3 and J usage is TRBJ2-2, with D perhaps TRBD2 (6 bases). V gave up 4 bases and J gave up 7 bases, with 13 bases separating them. Germline V gene data show CDR1 as SGHTA and CDR2 as FQGTGA. The CDR3 sequence is 14 residues long. CDR3 DNA: TGTGCCAGCAGCTCCCTTTACGGGGGCGGGGAGCTGTTTTTT. This gives the protein CASSSLYGGGELFF.

V and J are TRBV2 and TRBJ2-1; perhaps TRBD1 as D (5 bases). Trimming removed 4 bases at V and 6 bases at J, with 19 bases between. This CDR3 comprises 16 residues. CDR1 is SNHLY, CDR2 FYNNEI, per germline. CDR3: CASSALGSGMGNEQFF. In DNA, the CDR3 is TGTGCCAGCAGTGCCCTGGGCTCAGGGATGGGCAATGAGCAGTTCTTC.

The chain carries TRBV7-8 and TRBJ1-3; D is unclear. Trimming shortened V by 5 bases and J by 3 bases, and 14 bases separated the two germline ends. This CDR3 is built from 15 residues. The germline gives CDR1 SGHVS, CDR2 FQNEAQ. As DNA, the CDR3 is TGTGCCAGCAGCGGAGAATTCGCCGGTGGAAACACCATATATTTT. This codes for CASSGEFAGGNTIYF.

Here the CDR3 reads CASSAYATSGASYNEQFF. The CDR3 nucleotides are TGTGCCAGCAGCGCCTATGCGACTAGCGGGGCTTCCTACAATGAGCAGTTCTTC. The rearrangement uses TRBV5-8 and TRBJ2-1, with TRBD2 matching over 11 bases. The CDR3 contains 18 residues. Unmatched junction bases numbered 10, after V lost 4 bases and J lost 1 base. CDR1 SGHTS and CDR2 YDEGEE come from the germline V gene.